The clone carrying this T cell receptor (beta chain) was seen many times. Its antigen is as yet unknown. RNA transcripts provided the source from which TCR beta CDR3 regions were amplified. A set of HTBI primers served as the primers for a first-round RT-PCR of the TCR CDR3. TCRdb recomputed calls from the multiplex PCR reads with MiXCR, one row per CDR3 protein. This table has hundreds of thousands of distinct CDR3 sequences, 14% to 15% appearing once. The sample comes from a study of T cells in Graves' hyperthyroidism and ophthalmopathy. Study overall: At initial diagnosis, before any treatment had begun, peripheral blood was obtained.

General study points: Most clonotypes that expanded in the thyroid above 0.001 also showed up in blood. A model using 13 V-J features told ophthalmopathy apart from stable hyperthyroidism.

From around 11 ml of fresh peripheral blood, PBMCs were isolated. The sample consisted of blood. The sequence came from a woman aged 40 to 50 with Graves' ophthalmopathy.

The CDR3 region is CATRGWYGGPQYF. The CDR3 DNA follows: TGTGCCACCAGGGGATGGTATGGGGGACCACAGTACTTC. This chain connects TRBV24-1 to TRBJ2-5; D possibly uses TRBD1 or TRBD2 (5 bases each). Between the trimmed V and J ends, which lost 7 bases and 11 bases, there was a span of 19 bases. Germline values: CDR1 KGHDR, CDR2 SFDVKD. The CDR3 totals 13 residues.